This T cell receptor beta chain was obtained from a study of response to subunit inactivated influenza vaccine. Study-wide results and limits: It was the authors' suggestion that each seasonal influenza vaccination recruits few new T cells.

Remarks on this clonotype: Its antigen is unidentified. A read error may account for a junction end that differs from germline.

The CDR3 has 13 residues. The germline V gene has CDR1 SEHNR and CDR2 FQNEAQ (reference sequence). TCRdb re-derived calls from the RT-PCR reads in MiXCR, one entry per CDR3 protein. The repertoire consists of 710,000 or so distinct CDR3 sequences, with 15% to 19% occurring once and the leading ten covering 11%. The rearrangement links TRBV7-9 to TRBJ1-2, with D perhaps TRBD1 (5 bases). The sample in question was PBMCs from blood, obtained 11 to 12 days after vaccination. The sequence derives from a man aged 45-65 years who received an inactivated influenza vaccine. CDR3 DNA sequence: TGTGCCAGCAGCTTAAACAGCAAGGGGAAATTGGGCTTC. Amino acids: CASSLNSKGKLGF. Looking up the rest from reference TRBV7-9 and TRBJ1-2 gives the full variable domain: DTGVSQNPRHKITKRGQNVTFRCDPISEHNRLYWYRQTLGQGPEFLTYFQNEAQLEKSRLLSDRFSAERPKGSFSTLEIQRTEQGDSAMYLCASSLNSKGKLGFGSGTRLTVV.